This TCR beta chain was profiled in a study of blood T cell repertoires in COVID-19. Overall study: COVID-19 samples collected from the United States, Italy and Spain covered acute and convalescent phases. Sample material is recorded as cDNA or gDNA derived from T cells, B-cell-depleted T cells, or PBMCs.

The V gene's germline CDR1 is SNHLY and CDR2 FYNNEI. The V gene end was trimmed by 8 bases and the J gene end by 1 base; junction bases not matched to a gene: 6. The CDR3 is made up of 15 amino acids. In the original processing: Amplification of reference gene primers provided the estimated nucleated cell counts. Repertoires were generated with immunoSEQ multiplex PCR, while TCRdb's copy carries only in-frame clones and drops some. V, J and clone size were drawn from that table, and D and trimming were deduced from the DNA. The repertoire holds 30,000 or so clones, about four fifths seen once, with 30% to 40% in the top ten.

The V and J genes are TRBV2 and TRBJ2-2, with 8 bases lining up with TRBD2. Material: peripheral blood. The TCR was taken from an older man with acute or convalescent COVID-19. The CDR3 DNA is TGTGCCAGCCGTAGCGGGGATCAGAACACCGGGGAGCTGTTTTTT. This encodes CASRSGDQNTGELFF. The full variable domain, completed using reference TRBV2 and TRBJ2-2, is EPEVTQTPSHQVTQMGQEVILRCVPISNHLYFYWYRQILGQKVEFLVSFYNNEISEKSEIFDDQFSVERPDGSNFTLKIRSTKLEDSAMYFCASRSGDQNTGELFFGEGSRLTVL.